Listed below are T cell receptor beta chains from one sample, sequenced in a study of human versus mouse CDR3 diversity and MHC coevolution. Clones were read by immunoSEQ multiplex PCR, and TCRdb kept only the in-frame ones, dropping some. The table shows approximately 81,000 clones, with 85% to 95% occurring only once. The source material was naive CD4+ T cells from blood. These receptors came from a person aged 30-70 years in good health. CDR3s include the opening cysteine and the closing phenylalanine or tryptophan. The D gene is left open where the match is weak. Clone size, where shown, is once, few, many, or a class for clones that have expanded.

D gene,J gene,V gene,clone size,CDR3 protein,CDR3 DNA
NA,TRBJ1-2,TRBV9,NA,CASRFQDRGRYGYTF,TGTGCCAGCAGGTTTCAGGACAGAGGCAGGTATGGCTACACCTTC
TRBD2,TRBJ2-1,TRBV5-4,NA,CASSVEAGGPDEQFF,TGTGCCAGCAGCGTGGAGGCGGGAGGGCCGGATGAGCAGTTCTTC
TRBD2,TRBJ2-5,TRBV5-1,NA,CASSELAGGQETQYF,TGCGCCAGCAGCGAACTAGCGGGGGGGCAGGAGACCCAGTACTTC
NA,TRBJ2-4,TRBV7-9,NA,CASSLETGKNIQYF,TGTGCCAGCAGCTTAGAAACAGGGAAAAACATTCAGTACTTC
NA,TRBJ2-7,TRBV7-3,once,CASSSGDEQYF,TGTGCCAGCAGCTCAGGGGACGAGCAGTACTTC
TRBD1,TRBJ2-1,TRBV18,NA,CASSPTDRGNNEQFF,TGTGCCAGCTCACCTACGGACAGGGGCAACAATGAGCAGTTCTTC
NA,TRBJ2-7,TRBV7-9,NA,CASSLQDSYEQYF,TGTGCCAGCAGCCTACAGGACTCCTACGAGCAGTACTTC
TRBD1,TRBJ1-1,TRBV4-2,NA,CASSQSGGTEAFF,TGTGCCAGCAGCCAATCAGGGGGTACTGAAGCTTTCTTT
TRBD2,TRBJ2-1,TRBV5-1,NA,CASSPWTSGDSYNEQFF,TGCGCCAGCAGCCCTTGGACTAGCGGGGACTCCTACAATGAGCAGTTCTTC
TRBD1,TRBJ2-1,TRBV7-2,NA,CASSWTGGSDEQFF,TGTGCCAGCAGCTGGACAGGGGGATCGGATGAGCAGTTCTTC
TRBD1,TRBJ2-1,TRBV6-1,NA,CASSGSTGANNEQFF,TGTGCCAGCAGTGGATCAACAGGGGCCAACAATGAGCAGTTCTTC
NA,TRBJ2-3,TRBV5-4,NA,CASSLPPRGAIGTDTQYF,TGTGCCAGCAGCTTACCCCCCCGGGGGGCGATCGGCACAGATACGCAGTATTTT
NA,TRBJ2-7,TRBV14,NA,CASSQDGGLAKQYF,TGTGCCAGCAGCCAAGACGGGGGGCTGGCGAAGCAGTACTTC
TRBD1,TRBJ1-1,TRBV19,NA,CASSIVSRDSEAFF,TGTGCCAGTAGTATAGTTAGCCGGGACAGCGAAGCTTTCTTT
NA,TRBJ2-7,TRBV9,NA,CASSVGTGWAYEQYF,TGTGCCAGCAGCGTGGGCACAGGGTGGGCCTACGAGCAGTACTTC
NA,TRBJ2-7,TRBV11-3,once,CASSPPTRNYEQYF,TGTGCCAGCAGCCCTCCCACCAGAAACTACGAGCAGTACTTC
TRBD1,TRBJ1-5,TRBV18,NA,CASSFGQGANQPQHF,TGTGCCAGCTCATTCGGACAGGGGGCGAATCAGCCCCAGCATTTT
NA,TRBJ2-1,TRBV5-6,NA,CASSWMRGLGYNEQFF,TGTGCCAGCAGCTGGATGCGGGGACTGGGCTACAATGAGCAGTTCTTC
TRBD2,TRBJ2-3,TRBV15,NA,CATSRAPGGLADTQYF,TGTGCCACCAGCAGAGCCCCGGGGGGGCTGGCAGATACGCAGTATTTT
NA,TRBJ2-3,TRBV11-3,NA,CASSLRGWVDADTQYF,TGTGCCAGCAGCTTAAGGGGGTGGGTTGACGCAGATACGCAGTATTTT
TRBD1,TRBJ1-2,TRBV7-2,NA,CASSLPGGYYGYTF,TGTGCCAGCAGCCTCCCAGGGGGCTACTATGGCTACACCTTC
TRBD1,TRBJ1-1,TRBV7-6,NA,CASSLGDRYIF,TGTGCCAGCAGCCTGGGGGACAGGTATATCTTT
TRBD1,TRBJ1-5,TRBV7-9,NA,CASSLEVAGGRTQPQHF,TGTGCCAGCAGCTTAGAAGTTGCAGGGGGTAGGACTCAGCCCCAGCATTTT
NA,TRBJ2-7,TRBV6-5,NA,CASSYDSSYEQYF,TGTGCCAGCAGTTATGACAGCTCCTACGAGCAGTACTTC
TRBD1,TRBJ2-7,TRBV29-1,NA,CSVGVQGAGEQYF,TGCAGCGTCGGCGTACAGGGGGCGGGTGAGCAGTACTTC
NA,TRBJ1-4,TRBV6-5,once,CASSYSGVGAGEKLFF,TGTGCCAGCAGTTACTCGGGCGTAGGGGCTGGAGAAAAACTGTTTTTT
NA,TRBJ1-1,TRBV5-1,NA,CASSLGGGWNTEAFF,TGCGCCAGCAGCTTGGGTGGGGGCTGGAACACTGAAGCTTTCTTT
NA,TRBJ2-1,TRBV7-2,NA,CASSLVSNEQFF,TGTGCCAGCAGCTTAGTCAGCAATGAGCAGTTCTTC
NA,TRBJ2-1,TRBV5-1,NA,CASSLGTQAAYNEQFF,TGCGCCAGCAGCTTGGGGACACAGGCCGCCTACAATGAGCAGTTCTTC
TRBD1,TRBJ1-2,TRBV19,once,CASNPDRGNYGYTF,TGTGCCAGTAATCCGGACAGGGGAAACTATGGCTACACCTTC
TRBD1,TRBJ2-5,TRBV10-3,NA,CAISESTGGETQYF,TGTGCCATCAGTGAGTCGACAGGGGGAGAGACCCAGTACTTC
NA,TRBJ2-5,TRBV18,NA,CASSPQGRETQYF,TGTGCCAGCTCACCACAGGGGCGGGAGACCCAGTACTTC
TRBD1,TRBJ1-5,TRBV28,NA,CASSWTGRQPQHF,TGTGCCAGCAGTTGGACAGGGCGGCAGCCCCAGCATTTT
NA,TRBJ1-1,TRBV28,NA,CASSRPAGRYTEAFF,TGTGCCAGCAGCCGCCCCGCAGGGCGATACACTGAAGCTTTCTTT
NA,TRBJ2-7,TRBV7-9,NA,CASSPRGSAYEQYF,TGTGCCAGCAGCCCAAGGGGGTCGGCCTACGAGCAGTACTTC
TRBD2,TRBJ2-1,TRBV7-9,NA,CASSQGTSENEQFF,TGTGCCAGCAGCCAGGGGACTAGCGAAAATGAGCAGTTCTTC
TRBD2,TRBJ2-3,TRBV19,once,CASSIDGGGTDTQYF,TGTGCCAGTAGTATAGACGGCGGGGGAACTGATACGCAGTATTTT
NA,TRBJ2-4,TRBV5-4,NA,CAWSSGKRYF,TGTGCCTGGTCATCAGGGAAAAGGTACTTC
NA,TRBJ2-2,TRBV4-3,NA,CASSQSVSGELFF,TGCGCCAGCAGCCAGTCGGTGTCCGGGGAGCTGTTTTTT
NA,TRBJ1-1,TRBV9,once,CASSDSGIGNTEAFF,TGTGCCAGCAGCGACTCCGGGATTGGGAACACTGAAGCTTTCTTT
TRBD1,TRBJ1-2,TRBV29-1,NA,CSVENRGNYGYTF,TGCAGCGTTGAGAACAGGGGGAACTATGGCTACACCTTC